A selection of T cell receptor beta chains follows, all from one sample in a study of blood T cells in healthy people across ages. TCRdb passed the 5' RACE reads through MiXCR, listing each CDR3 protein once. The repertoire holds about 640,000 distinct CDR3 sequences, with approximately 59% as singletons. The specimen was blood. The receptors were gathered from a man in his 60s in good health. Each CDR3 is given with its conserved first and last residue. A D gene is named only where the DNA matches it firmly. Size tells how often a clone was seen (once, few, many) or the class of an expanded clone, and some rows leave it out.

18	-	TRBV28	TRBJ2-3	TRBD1	CASSLGAGTGRFTDTQYF	TGTGCCAGCAGTTTAGGGGCGGGGACAGGAAGGTTCACAGATACGCAGTATTTT
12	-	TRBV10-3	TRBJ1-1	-	CATRGVNTEAFF	TGTGCCACCCGAGGGGTGAACACTGAAGCTTTCTTT
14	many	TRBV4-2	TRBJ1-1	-	CASSQEEQNTEAFF	TGTGCCAGCAGCCAAGAGGAACAGAACACTGAAGCTTTCTTT
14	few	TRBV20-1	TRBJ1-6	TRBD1	CSAAPGQGDSPLHF	TGCAGTGCTGCGCCGGGACAGGGAGATTCACCCCTCCACTTT
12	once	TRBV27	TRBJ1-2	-	CASSLSGRHYTF	TGTGCCAGCAGTTTATCGGGACGGCACTACACCTTC
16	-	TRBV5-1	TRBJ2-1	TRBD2	CASSDLAGGVRDEQFF	TGCGCCAGCAGCGACCTAGCGGGGGGCGTCCGTGATGAGCAGTTCTTC
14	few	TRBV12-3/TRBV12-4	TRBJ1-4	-	CASSLGANNEKLFF	TGTGCCAGCAGTTTAGGGGCGAATAATGAAAAACTGTTTTTT
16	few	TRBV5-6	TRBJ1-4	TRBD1	CASSLGGQGGDEKLFF	TGTGCCAGCAGCTTGGGAGGGCAGGGGGGAGATGAAAAACTGTTTTTT
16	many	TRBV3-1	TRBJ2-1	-	CASSPYSGSSYNEQFF	TGTGCCAGCAGCCCCTATAGCGGTAGCTCCTACAATGAGCAGTTCTTC
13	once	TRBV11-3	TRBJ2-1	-	CASSPSRVGGQFF	TGTGCCAGCAGCCCCAGCCGAGTTGGGGGGCAGTTCTTC
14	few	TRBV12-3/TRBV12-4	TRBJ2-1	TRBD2	CASRGTSGGNEQFF	TGTGCCAGCAGAGGGACTAGCGGGGGCAATGAGCAGTTCTTC
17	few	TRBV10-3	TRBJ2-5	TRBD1	CAISARTGVLSQETQYF	TGTGCCATCAGTGCAAGGACAGGAGTCCTAAGTCAAGAGACCCAGTACTTC
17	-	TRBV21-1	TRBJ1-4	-	CASSKLLRGTSSEKLFF	TGTGCCAGCAGCAAACTCCTTCGCGGGACCTCGAGTGAAAAACTGTTTTTT
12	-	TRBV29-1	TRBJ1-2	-	CSVNPSVYGYTF	TGCAGCGTTAACCCCTCTGTGTATGGCTACACCTTC
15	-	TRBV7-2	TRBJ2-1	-	CASSPWVVSYNEQFF	TGTGCCAGCAGCCCTTGGGTTGTTAGCTACAATGAGCAGTTCTTC
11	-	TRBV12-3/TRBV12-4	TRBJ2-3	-	CASRSLDTQYF	TGTGCCAGCAGATCTCTAGATACGCAGTATTTT
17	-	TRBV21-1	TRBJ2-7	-	CASSNRRTGLISYEQYF	TGTGCCAGCAGCAATAGACGGACAGGGTTGATTTCCTACGAGCAGTACTTC
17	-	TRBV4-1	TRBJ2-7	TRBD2	CASSQVDSGLAGGEQYF	TGCGCCAGCAGCCAAGTTGACTCGGGACTAGCGGGCGGCGAGCAGTACTTC
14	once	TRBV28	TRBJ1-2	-	CASSPGTARYGYTF	TGTGCCAGCAGTCCCGGGACGGCGCGCTATGGCTACACCTTC
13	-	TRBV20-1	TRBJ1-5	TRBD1	CSAQQGGFQPQHF	TGCAGTGCTCAACAGGGGGGTTTTCAGCCCCAGCATTTT
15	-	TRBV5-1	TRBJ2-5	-	CASSLAGGPSETQYF	TGCGCCAGCAGCTTGGCTGGGGGCCCCTCAGAGACCCAGTACTTC
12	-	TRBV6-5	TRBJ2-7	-	CASSGDAGEQYF	TGTGCCAGCAGCGGCGACGCGGGCGAGCAGTACTTC
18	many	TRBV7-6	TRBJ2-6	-	CASTPLRLGRSGANVLTF	TGTGCCAGCACCCCCCTGCGCCTAGGGCGCTCTGGGGCCAACGTCCTGACTTTC
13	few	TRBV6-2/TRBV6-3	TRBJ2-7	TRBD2	CASSYSGGTEQYF	TGTGCCAGCAGTTACTCGGGGGGGACCGAGCAGTACTTC
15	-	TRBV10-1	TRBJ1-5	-	CASSEWQALHQPQHF	TGCGCCAGCAGTGAGTGGCAGGCCCTTCATCAGCCCCAGCATTTT
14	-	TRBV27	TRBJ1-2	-	CASSLSGGNYGYTF	TGTGCCAGCAGTTTATCAGGGGGAAACTATGGCTACACCTTC
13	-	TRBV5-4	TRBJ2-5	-	CASSLVPPETQYF	TGTGCCAGCAGCTTGGTACCTCCCGAGACCCAGTACTTC
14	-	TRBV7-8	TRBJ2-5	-	CVSSLRAGQETQYF	TGTGTCAGCAGCTTAAGGGCAGGGCAAGAGACCCAGTACTTC
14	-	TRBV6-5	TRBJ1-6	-	CASSWGVYNSPLHF	TGTGCCAGCAGTTGGGGGGTCTATAATTCACCCCTCCACTTT
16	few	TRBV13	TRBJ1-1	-	CASSLEDTVRNTEAFF	TGTGCCAGCAGCTTAGAGGACACGGTCAGGAACACTGAAGCTTTCTTT
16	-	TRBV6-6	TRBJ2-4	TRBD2	CASSGLAGGSKNIQYF	TGTGCCAGCAGCGGACTAGCAGGAGGGTCCAAAAACATTCAGTACTTC
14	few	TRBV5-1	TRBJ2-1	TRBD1	CASSLVTGEDEQFF	TGCGCCAGCAGCTTGGTGACAGGGGAGGATGAGCAGTTCTTC
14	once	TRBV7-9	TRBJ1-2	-	CASSLGEGNYGYTF	TGTGCCAGCAGCTTAGGGGAGGGCAACTATGGCTACACCTTC
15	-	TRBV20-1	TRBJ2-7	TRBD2	CSARSGLAETYEQYF	TGCAGTGCTAGGTCCGGACTAGCGGAGACTTACGAGCAGTACTTC
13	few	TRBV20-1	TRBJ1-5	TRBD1	CSARQGSNQPQHF	TGCAGTGCTCGACAGGGAAGCAATCAGCCCCAGCATTTT
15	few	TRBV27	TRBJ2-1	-	CASNSPGAGEDEQFF	TGTGCCAGCAACTCCCCAGGCGCCGGGGAGGATGAGCAGTTCTTC
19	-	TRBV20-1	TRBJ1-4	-	CSAIAIHPGRTTTNEKLFF	TGCAGTGCTATCGCTATACACCCGGGACGGACTACAACTAATGAAAAACTGTTTTTT
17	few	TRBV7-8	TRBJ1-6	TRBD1	CASSAQGARSYNSPLHF	TGTGCCAGCAGTGCACAGGGGGCCCGATCCTATAATTCACCCCTCCACTTT
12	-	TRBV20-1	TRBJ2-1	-	CSAHDRGGEQFF	TGCAGTGCTCACGACCGGGGAGGTGAGCAGTTCTTC
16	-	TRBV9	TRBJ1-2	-	CASSPRGGPLTYGYTF	TGTGCCAGCAGCCCCCGCGGGGGGCCTCTTACTTATGGCTACACCTTC
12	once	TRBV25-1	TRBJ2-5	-	CVSSRSEETQYF	TGTGTCAGCAGTCGCTCGGAGGAGACCCAGTACTTC
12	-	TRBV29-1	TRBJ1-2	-	CSVDQETYGYTF	TGCAGCGTTGACCAGGAGACCTATGGCTACACCTTC
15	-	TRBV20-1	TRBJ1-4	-	CSAPTPRGTNEKLFF	TGCAGTGCCCCGACCCCGCGGGGGACTAATGAAAAACTGTTTTTT
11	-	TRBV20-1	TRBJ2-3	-	CSPFRTDTQYF	TGCAGCCCGTTTCGCACAGATACGCAGTATTTT
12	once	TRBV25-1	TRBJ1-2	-	CASKGGTYGYTF	TGTGCCAGCAAAGGGGGAACCTATGGCTACACCTTC
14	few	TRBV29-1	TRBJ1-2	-	CSFRDLLGHYGYTF	TGCAGCTTCCGGGACCTCCTTGGCCACTATGGCTACACCTTC
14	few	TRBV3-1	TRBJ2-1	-	CASSEQGAYNEQFF	TGTGCCAGCAGCGAACAGGGTGCCTACAATGAGCAGTTCTTC
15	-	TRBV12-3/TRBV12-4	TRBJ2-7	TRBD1	CVSSSTGTGPYEQYF	TGTGTCAGCAGTTCTACCGGGACAGGGCCCTACGAGCAGTACTTC
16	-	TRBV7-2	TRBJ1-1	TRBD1	CASSLALQGGITEAFF	TGTGCCAGCAGCTTAGCATTACAGGGGGGGATCACTGAAGCTTTCTTT
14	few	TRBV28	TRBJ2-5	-	CASTPGRNQETQYF	TGTGCCAGCACCCCGGGGAGGAACCAAGAGACCCAGTACTTC
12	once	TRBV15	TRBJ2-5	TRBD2	CATSSAGGAQYF	TGTGCCACCAGCAGTGCGGGGGGCGCGCAGTACTTC
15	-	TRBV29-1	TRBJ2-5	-	CSVVRGARNQETQYF	TGCAGCGTTGTTCGCGGGGCCAGAAACCAAGAGACCCAGTACTTC
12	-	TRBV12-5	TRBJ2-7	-	CASGQGRREQYF	TGTGCTAGTGGGCAGGGCCGACGGGAGCAGTACTTC
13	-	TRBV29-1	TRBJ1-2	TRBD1	CSVDRSRGYGYTF	TGCAGCGTTGATAGGTCCAGGGGGTACGGCTACACCTTC
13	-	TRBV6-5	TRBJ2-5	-	CASGSRGRETQYF	TGTGCCAGCGGGTCCCGGGGGAGAGAGACCCAGTACTTC